These 23 T cell receptor beta chains share one sample of origin, sequenced in a study of blood T cell repertoires in COVID-19 (dated by TCRdb to 2018 to 2020). The library was obtained by the immunoSEQ multiplex PCR assay. Held by TCRdb, this immuneACCESS table contains in-frame sequences only and omits some clones. Under half of the omission traces to an unresolved V gene where checked; the cause of the rest is unknown. This sample gives about 150,000 clones in total; around nine tenths of them show up just once. The biggest ten clones account for around 2.5% of the sample. Input material: peripheral blood. All receptors derive from a woman in her sixties or seventies with acute or convalescent COVID-19.

J is TRBJ1-6 and V is TRBV2; 10 bases line up with TRBD1. Germline loops: CDR1 SNHLY, CDR2 FYNNEI. CDR3 length equals 14 residues. V trimming: 6 bases; J trimming: 11 bases; junction bases outside the gene matches: 7. In DNA form, the CDR3 reads TGTGCCAGCAGCCTGGGACAGGGGAGTACACCCCTCCACTTT. This codes for CASSLGQGSTPLHF.

V and J are TRBV9 and TRBJ1-2; weak D call: TRBD1 (6 bases). In germline, CDR1 is SGDLS, CDR2 YYNGEE. The CDR3 length is 14 residues. Deletions cut 3 bases from V and 5 bases from J, with 14 bases between. The DNA of the CDR3 is TGTGCCAGCAGCGGAGGACAGCTTCCGTATGGCTACACCTTC. This translates into CASSGGQLPYGYTF. The full variable domain, its missing parts supplied by reference TRBV9 and TRBJ1-2, is DSGVTQTPKHLITATGQRVTLRCSPRSGDLSVYWYQQSLDQGLQFLIQYYNGEERAKGNILERFSAQQFPDLHSELNLSSLELGDSALYFCASSGGQLPYGYTFGSGTRLTVV.

The CDR3: CSVEIGQGTEAFF. Here the CDR3 DNA reads TGCAGCGTTGAAATCGGCCAGGGGACTGAAGCTTTCTTT. This chain uses TRBV29-1 with TRBJ1-1; the D gene is possibly TRBD1 (6 bases). Trimming shortened V by 2 bases and J by 5 bases, and 12 bases separated the two germline ends. This CDR3 spans 13 amino acids. Germline values: CDR1 SQVTM, CDR2 ANQGSEA. Full variable domain (remainder filled in from reference TRBV29-1 and TRBJ1-1): SAVISQKPSRDICQRGTSLTIQCQVDSQVTMMFWYRQQPGQSLTLIATANQGSEATYESGFVIDKFPISRPNLTFSTLTVSNMSPEDSSIYLCSVEIGQGTEAFFGQGTRLTVV.

The rearrangement links TRBV4-3 to TRBJ2-1; the match to TRBD1 covers 9 bases. The V gene's germline CDR1 is LGHNA and CDR2 YSLEER. V trimming: 0 bases; J trimming: 7 bases; junction bases outside the gene matches: 4. CDR3 length: 15 amino acids. This chain's CDR3 is CASSQEGTGYNEQFF. CDR3 DNA: TGCGCCAGCAGCCAAGAGGGGACAGGGTATAATGAGCAGTTCTTC.

V is TRBV27 and J is TRBJ1-3, with D perhaps matching TRBD1 (5 bases). The CDR3 contains 15 residues. The germline V gene encodes CDR1 MNHEY and CDR2 SMNVEV (reference sequence). V gave up 6 bases and J gave up 5 bases, with 17 bases separating them. The CDR3 region is CASSTGRTDRNTIYF. The CDR3 DNA reads as TGTGCCAGCAGCACAGGTAGGACCGATAGAAACACCATATATTTT.

The rearrangement links TRBV19 to TRBJ2-7; D unclear. V was cut by 1 base and J by 3 bases, with 10 bases left in between. The germline V gene encodes CDR1 LNHDA and CDR2 SQIVND (reference sequence). This CDR3 comprises 14 residues. The CDR3 reads CASSIAGSNYEQYF. In DNA, the CDR3 is TGTGCCAGTAGTATAGCAGGCTCAAACTACGAGCAGTACTTC. Filled out from reference TRBV19 and TRBJ2-7, the complete variable domain reads DGGITQSPKYLFRKEGQNVTLSCEQNLNHDAMYWYRQDPGQGLRLIYYSQIVNDFQKGDIAEGYSVSREKKESFPLTVTSAQKNPTAFYLCASSIAGSNYEQYFGPGTRLTVT.

The chain carries TRBV19 and TRBJ2-3, with 7 bases fitting TRBD1. CDR1 and CDR2 from the germline V gene are LNHDA and SQIVND (reference sequence). The CDR3 is made up of 15 amino acids. The V segment lost 6 bases and the J segment 2 bases; nucleotides outside the gene matches: 8. This chain's CDR3 is CASRLRDRITDTQYF. The DNA for the CDR3 is TGTGCCAGTAGACTACGGGACAGAATCACAGATACGCAGTATTTT.

In its sample, this clone was seen a few times. The chain links TRBV19 to TRBJ1-6; 7 bases are shared with TRBD1. The CDR3 is 15 amino acids. Germline CDR1 reads LNHDA; CDR2 reads SQIVND (reference sequence). J gave up 8 bases and V 5 bases, and 9 bases lay outside the gene matches. As DNA, the CDR3 is TGTGCCAGTAGTCTCCGGACAGGAGGGCATTCACCCCTCCACTTT. Its protein product is CASSLRTGGHSPLHF.

This sequence joins TRBV6-5 and TRBJ1-6; maybe TRBD1 (6 bases). Germline V gene data show CDR1 as MNHEY and CDR2 as SVGAGI. The V end lost 2 bases, the J end lost 7 bases, and 15 bases lay between the germline ends. The length of the CDR3 is 16 residues. For the CDR3, the DNA is TGTGCCAGCAGTTACGAACGGCACAGGGCAAATTCACCCCTCCACTTT. Encoded protein: CASSYERHRANSPLHF.

This rearrangement joins TRBV4-1 to TRBJ2-4, with 8 bases aligning to TRBD1. The trim removed 3 bases at V and 5 bases at J, leaving 15 bases unmatched. This CDR3 has 18 residues. In germline, CDR1 is MGHRA, CDR2 YSYEKL. Here the CDR3 reads CASSQVPRGRGFENIQYF. Written as DNA, the CDR3 is TGCGCCAGCAGCCAGGTACCCAGGGGGCGCGGATTCGAAAACATTCAGTACTTC.

The chain carries TRBV18 and TRBJ1-1; weak D call: TRBD1 (6 bases). Between the trimmed V and J ends, which lost 3 bases and 1 base, there was a span of 9 bases. There are 14 residues in the CDR3. CDR1 and CDR2 from the germline V gene are KGHSH and LQKENI. The CDR3 DNA sequence: TGTGCCAGCTCACCGGACAGAGAGAACACTGAAGCTTTCTTT. This encodes CASSPDRENTEAFF.

The chain couples TRBV2 to TRBJ2-1; TRBD2 matches at 10 bases. The trim removed 6 bases at V and 12 bases at J, leaving 11 bases unmatched. The CDR3 consists of 14 residues. CDR1 SNHLY and CDR2 FYNNEI come from the germline V gene. CDR3: CASRDNRLAGVQFF. CDR3 coding DNA: TGTGCCAGCAGAGACAATAGGCTAGCGGGGGTGCAGTTCTTC. Using reference TRBV2 and TRBJ2-1 for the parts outside the CDR3, the full variable domain is EPEVTQTPSHQVTQMGQEVILRCVPISNHLYFYWYRQILGQKVEFLVSFYNNEISEKSEIFDDQFSVERPDGSNFTLKIRSTKLEDSAMYFCASRDNRLAGVQFFGPGTRLTVL.

CDR3 nucleotides: TGTGCCAGCAGTGACAAGCAGTGGAGCTCCTACGAGCAGTACTTC. Translation: CASSDKQWSSYEQYF. The chain joins TRBV2 to TRBJ2-7; no clear D. With 3 bases removed from V and 0 bases from J, the gap between germline ends came to 12 bases. Germline V CDR1 and CDR2: SNHLY, FYNNEI. The CDR3 length is 15 residues. Full variable domain (outside the CDR3, taken from reference TRBV2 and TRBJ2-7): EPEVTQTPSHQVTQMGQEVILRCVPISNHLYFYWYRQILGQKVEFLVSFYNNEISEKSEIFDDQFSVERPDGSNFTLKIRSTKLEDSAMYFCASSDKQWSSYEQYFGPGTRLTVT.

This clone was detected only a few times. The rearrangement links TRBV2 to TRBJ1-6; D uncertain. V was trimmed by 7 bases and J by 0 bases, leaving 10 bases between them. Germline values: CDR1 SNHLY, CDR2 FYNNEI. The CDR3 is made up of 15 amino acids. CDR3 coding DNA: TGTGCCAGCAAGAGGGCCAGCTCCTATAATTCACCCCTCCACTTT. This translates into CASKRASSYNSPLHF.

V and J are TRBV28 and TRBJ1-3; D is uncertain. V was clipped by 3 bases and J by 0 bases, with 18 bases between them. Looked up from germline, CDR1 is MDHEN and CDR2 is SYDVKM. CDR3 length: 18 residues. The CDR3 nucleotides read TGTGCCAGCAGTTTCGCCCCGTATACGGGGATCTCTGGAAACACCATATATTTT. It specifies CASSFAPYTGISGNTIYF. Full variable domain (remainder filled in from reference TRBV28 and TRBJ1-3): DVKVTQSSRYLVKRTGEKVFLECVQDMDHENMFWYRQDPGLGLRLIYFSYDVKMKEKGDIPEGYSVSREKKERFSLILESASTNQTSMYLCASSFAPYTGISGNTIYFGEGSWLTVV.

Only one count was recorded for this clone. The genes are TRBV7-9 and TRBJ2-7; perhaps TRBD1 as D (6 bases). The CDR3 extends over 12 amino acids. CDR1 is SEHNR and CDR2 is FQNEAQ in the germline V gene (reference sequence). Trimming pared 5 bases from V and 6 bases from J, leaving 11 bases between. The CDR3 loop is CASSHSGAEQYV. The CDR3 bases are TGTGCCAGCAGCCACTCAGGGGCCGAGCAGTACGTC.

The chain couples TRBV4-2 to TRBJ1-2, with 12 bases identical to TRBD1. CDR1 LGHNA and CDR2 YNFKEQ come from the germline V gene. CDR3 length equals 16 residues. V lost 4 bases and J lost 7; bases outside the gene matches: 10. The DNA of the CDR3 is TGTGCCAGCAGCCCGGGACAGGGGGCCTCTTTTACTGGCTACACCTTC. This codes for CASSPGQGASFTGYTF.

CDR3 amino acids: CASSLMRMTLGTGELFF. The CDR3, as DNA: TGTGCCAGCAGCTTAATGCGGATGACCCTCGGCACCGGGGAGCTGTTTTTT. The chain employs TRBV7-9 and TRBJ2-2, with D hard to call. Germline loops: CDR1 SEHNR, CDR2 FQNEAQ (reference sequence). V shed 2 bases and J shed 4 bases, with 17 bases lying between them. CDR3 size: 17 residues.

This clone was picked up a small number of times. This chain connects TRBV2 to TRBJ2-5; D possibly corresponds to TRBD2 (6 bases). V was cut by 4 bases and J by 2 bases, with 11 bases left in between. Germline loops: CDR1 SNHLY, CDR2 FYNNEI. This CDR3 is built from 14 residues. CDR3 amino acids: CASSVGGLQETQYF. Here the CDR3 DNA reads TGTGCCAGCAGTGTGGGGGGACTTCAAGAGACCCAGTACTTC.

The CDR3 nucleotides read TGTGCCAGCTCGCAGAGACAGGGCAGTGGGAACACTGAAGCTTTCTTT. It yields the protein CASSQRQGSGNTEAFF. The chain recombines TRBV18 with TRBJ1-1; 7 bases are a match to TRBD1. Germline V gene lookup returns CDR1 KGHSH and CDR2 LQKENI. This CDR3 spans 16 amino acids. Trimming cost V 6 bases and J 1 base; bases outside gene matches: 11.

J is TRBJ1-2 and V is TRBV7-3; 7 nucleotides line up with TRBD1. Unmatched junction bases numbered 8, after V lost 6 bases and J lost 4 bases. The CDR3 spans 14 residues. Germline V gives CDR1 SGHTA, CDR2 FQGTGA. The CDR3 nucleotides read TGTGCCAGCAGTTCGACAGGGAGAAGCTATGGCTACACCTTC. Residues: CASSSTGRSYGYTF. Full variable domain (missing parts from reference TRBV7-3 and TRBJ1-2): GAGVSQTPSNKVTEKGKYVELRCDPISGHTALYWYRQSLGQGPEFLIYFQGTGAADDSGLPNDRFFAVRPEGSVSTLKIQRTERGDSAVYLCASSSTGRSYGYTFGSGTRLTVV.

The chain is built from TRBV5-4 and TRBJ2-5; D is unresolved. The CDR3 loop spans 13 amino acids. Trimming took 1 base from V and 2 from J, leaving 6 bases between them. Per the germline V gene, CDR1 is SGHNT and CDR2 is YYREEE (reference sequence). The CDR3 region is CASSLPQQETQYF. The DNA for the CDR3 is TGTGCCAGCAGCTTGCCCCAGCAAGAGACCCAGTACTTC.

This chain uses TRBV11-2 with TRBJ2-7, with 8 bases fitting TRBD2. Germline CDR1 reads SGHAT; CDR2 reads FQNNGV. There are 19 residues in the CDR3. V was clipped by 3 bases and J by 3 bases; unmatched bases: 19. The CDR3 loop reads CASSFGAGGDALKGYEQYF. CDR3 nucleotide sequence: TGTGCCAGCAGCTTTGGGGCGGGGGGCGATGCTCTAAAGGGCTACGAGCAGTACTTC.